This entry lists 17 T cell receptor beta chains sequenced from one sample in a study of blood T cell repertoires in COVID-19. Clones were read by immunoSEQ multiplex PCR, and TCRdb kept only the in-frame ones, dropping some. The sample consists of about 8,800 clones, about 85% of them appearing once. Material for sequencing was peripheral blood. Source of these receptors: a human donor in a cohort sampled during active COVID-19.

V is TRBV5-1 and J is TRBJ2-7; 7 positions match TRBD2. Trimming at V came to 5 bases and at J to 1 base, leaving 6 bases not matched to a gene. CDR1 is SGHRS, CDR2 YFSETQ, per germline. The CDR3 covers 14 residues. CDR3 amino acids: CASRPRGESYEQYF. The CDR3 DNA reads TGCGCCAGCAGACCACGGGGGGAGTCCTACGAGCAGTACTTC.

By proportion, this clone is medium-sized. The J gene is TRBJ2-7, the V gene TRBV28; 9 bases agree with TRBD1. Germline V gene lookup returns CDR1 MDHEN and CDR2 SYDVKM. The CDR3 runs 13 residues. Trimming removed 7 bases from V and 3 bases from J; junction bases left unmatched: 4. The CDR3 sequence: CASKGQGFYEQYF. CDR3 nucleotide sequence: TGTGCCAGCAAGGGACAGGGCTTCTACGAGCAGTACTTC.

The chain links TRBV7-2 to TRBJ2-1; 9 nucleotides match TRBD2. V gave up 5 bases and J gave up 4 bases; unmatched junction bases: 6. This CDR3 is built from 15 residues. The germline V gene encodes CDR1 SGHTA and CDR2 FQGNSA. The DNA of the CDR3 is TGTGCCAGCAGCCCCTCGACTAGCGGATACAATGAGCAGTTCTTC. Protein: CASSPSTSGYNEQFF.

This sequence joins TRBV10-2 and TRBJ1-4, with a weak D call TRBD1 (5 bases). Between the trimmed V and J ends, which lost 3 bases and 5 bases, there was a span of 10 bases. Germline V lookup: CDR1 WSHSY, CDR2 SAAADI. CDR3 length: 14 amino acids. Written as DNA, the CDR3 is TGCGCCAGCAGTGAAGCGGGGGAAAATGAAAAACTGTTTTTT. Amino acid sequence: CASSEAGENEKLFF.

The CDR3 sequence: CASSSLLGGWSGELFF. The CDR3 DNA sequence: TGTGCCAGTAGCTCTCTCCTCGGGGGGTGGTCCGGGGAGCTGTTTTTT. This chain connects TRBV19 to TRBJ2-2, with 7 nucleotides matching TRBD2. CDR1 and CDR2 from the germline V gene are LNHDA and SQIVND (reference sequence). The CDR3 covers 16 residues. V dropped 6 bases and J dropped 6; count of bases not matched to a gene: 13.

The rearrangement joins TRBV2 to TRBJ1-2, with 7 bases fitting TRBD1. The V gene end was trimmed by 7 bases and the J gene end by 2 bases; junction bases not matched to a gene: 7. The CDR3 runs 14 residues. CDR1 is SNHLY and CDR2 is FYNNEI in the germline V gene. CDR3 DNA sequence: TGTGCCAGCACCCAAGGAGGGGGCAACTATGGCTACACCTTC. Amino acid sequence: CASTQGGGNYGYTF.

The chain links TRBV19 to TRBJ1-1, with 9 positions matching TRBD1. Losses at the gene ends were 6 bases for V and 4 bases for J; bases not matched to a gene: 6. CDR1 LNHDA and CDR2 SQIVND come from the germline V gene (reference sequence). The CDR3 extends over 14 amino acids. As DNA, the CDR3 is TGTGCCAGTAGGACGACAGGGGGGGGCACTGAAGCTTTCTTT. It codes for CASRTTGGGTEAFF.

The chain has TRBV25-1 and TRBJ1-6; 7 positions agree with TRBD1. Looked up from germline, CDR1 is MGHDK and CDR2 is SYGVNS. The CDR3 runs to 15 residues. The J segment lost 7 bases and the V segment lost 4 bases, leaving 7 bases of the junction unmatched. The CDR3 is CASSGGGALNSPLHF. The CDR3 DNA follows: TGTGCCAGCAGTGGAGGGGGCGCGTTAAATTCACCCCTCCACTTT. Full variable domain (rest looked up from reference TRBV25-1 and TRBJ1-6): EADIYQTPRYLVIGTGKKITLECSQTMGHDKMYWYQQDPGMELHLIHYSYGVNSTEKGDLSSESTVSRIRTEHFPLTLESARPSHTSQYLCASSGGGALNSPLHFGNGTRLTVT.

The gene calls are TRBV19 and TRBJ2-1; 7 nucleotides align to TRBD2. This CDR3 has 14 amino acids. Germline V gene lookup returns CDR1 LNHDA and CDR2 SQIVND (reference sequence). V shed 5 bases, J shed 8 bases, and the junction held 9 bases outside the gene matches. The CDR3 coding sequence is TGTGCCAGTAGTTCTTCGGCGGGGGTGGATGAGCAGTTCTTC. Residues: CASSSSAGVDEQFF.

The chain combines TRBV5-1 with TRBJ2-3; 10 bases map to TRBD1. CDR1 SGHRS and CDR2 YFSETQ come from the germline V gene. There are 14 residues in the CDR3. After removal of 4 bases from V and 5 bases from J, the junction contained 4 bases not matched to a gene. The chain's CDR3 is CASSVGQGEDTQYF. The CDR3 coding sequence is TGCGCCAGCAGCGTAGGACAGGGGGAAGATACGCAGTATTTT.

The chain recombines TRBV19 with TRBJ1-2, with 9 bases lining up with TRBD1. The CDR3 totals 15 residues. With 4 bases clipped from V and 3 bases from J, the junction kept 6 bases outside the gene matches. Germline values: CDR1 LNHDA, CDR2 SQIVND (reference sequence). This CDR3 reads CASSSPGTGHYGYTF. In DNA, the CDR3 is TGTGCCAGTAGTAGCCCCGGGACAGGGCACTATGGCTACACCTTC. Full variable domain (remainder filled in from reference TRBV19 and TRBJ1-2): DGGITQSPKYLFRKEGQNVTLSCEQNLNHDAMYWYRQDPGQGLRLIYYSQIVNDFQKGDIAEGYSVSREKKESFPLTVTSAQKNPTAFYLCASSSPGTGHYGYTFGSGTRLTVV.

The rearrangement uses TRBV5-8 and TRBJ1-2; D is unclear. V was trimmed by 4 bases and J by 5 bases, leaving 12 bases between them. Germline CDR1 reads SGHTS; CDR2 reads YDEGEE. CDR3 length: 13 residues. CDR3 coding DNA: TGTGCCAGCAGCGATGGGCCAGTATATGGCTACACCTTC. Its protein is CASSDGPVYGYTF.

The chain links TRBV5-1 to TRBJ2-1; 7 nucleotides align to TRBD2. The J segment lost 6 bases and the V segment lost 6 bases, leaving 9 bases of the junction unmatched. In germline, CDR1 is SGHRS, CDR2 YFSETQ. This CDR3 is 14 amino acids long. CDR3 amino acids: CASTITGGPNEQFF. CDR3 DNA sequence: TGCGCCAGCACAATCACGGGGGGACCCAATGAGCAGTTCTTC.

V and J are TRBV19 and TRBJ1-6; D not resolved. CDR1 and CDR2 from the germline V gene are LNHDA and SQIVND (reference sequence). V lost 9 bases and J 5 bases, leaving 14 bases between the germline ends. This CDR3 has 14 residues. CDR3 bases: TGTGCCAGCAGAACCAGGAAAGATAATTCACCCCTCCACTTT. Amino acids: CASRTRKDNSPLHF. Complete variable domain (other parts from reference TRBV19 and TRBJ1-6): DGGITQSPKYLFRKEGQNVTLSCEQNLNHDAMYWYRQDPGQGLRLIYYSQIVNDFQKGDIAEGYSVSREKKESFPLTVTSAQKNPTAFYLCASRTRKDNSPLHFGNGTRLTVT.

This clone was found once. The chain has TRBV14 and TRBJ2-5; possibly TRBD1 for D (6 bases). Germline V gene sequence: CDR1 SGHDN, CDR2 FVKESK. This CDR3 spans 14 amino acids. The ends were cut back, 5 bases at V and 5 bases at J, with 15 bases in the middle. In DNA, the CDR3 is TGTGCCAGCAGCAAGTACAGGGACGGTGAGACCCAGTACTTC. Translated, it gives CASSKYRDGETQYF.

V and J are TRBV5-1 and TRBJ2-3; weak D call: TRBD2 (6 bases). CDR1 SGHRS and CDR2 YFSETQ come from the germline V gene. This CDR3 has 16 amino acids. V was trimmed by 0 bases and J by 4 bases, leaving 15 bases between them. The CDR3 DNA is TGCGCCAGCAGCTTGGGGGCTACTAGCATTGCAGATACGCAGTATTTT. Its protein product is CASSLGATSIADTQYF.

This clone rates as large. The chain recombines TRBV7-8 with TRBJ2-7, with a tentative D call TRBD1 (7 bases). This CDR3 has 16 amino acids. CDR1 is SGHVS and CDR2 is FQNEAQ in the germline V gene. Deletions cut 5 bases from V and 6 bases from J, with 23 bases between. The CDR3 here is CASSPNSGQRAVEQYF. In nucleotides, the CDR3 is TGTGCCAGCAGCCCCAATTCGGGACAGCGGGCGGTCGAGCAGTACTTC.